Listed below are T cell receptor beta chains from one sample, sequenced in a study of CD8 T cells in ankylosing spondylitis. TCRdb fed the 5' RACE reads into MiXCR, producing one record per CDR3 protein. Of 200,000 to 250,000 distinct CDR3 sequences listed, roughly 10% were seen once; the top ten hold under 7%. Sequenced sample: blood, either unsorted or a sorted T cell fraction (not recorded which). The receptors come from a male donor with ankylosing spondylitis or in good health (not recorded which). Each CDR3 is given with its conserved first and last residue. D genes are given only for firm matches. Part of the rows lack a size; the others show once, few, many or a class for expanded clones.

d_call j_call v_call clone_size cdr3_aa cdr3_nt
TRBD2 TRBJ2-5 TRBV4-1 few CASRLLAGQETQYF TGCGCCAGCAGACTTCTAGCGGGACAAGAGACCCAGTACTTC
- TRBJ2-7 TRBV20-1 - CSARDSRTGTSYEQYF TGCAGTGCTAGAGACTCAAGAACCGGGACCTCCTACGAGCAGTACTTC
TRBD2 TRBJ2-2 TRBV28 many CAGRRGEYTGELFF TGTGCCGGTCGACGGGGGGAGTACACCGGGGAGCTGTTTTTT
- TRBJ1-1 TRBV5-1 few CASSLATADTEAFF TGCGCCAGCAGCTTGGCCACCGCCGACACTGAAGCTTTCTTT
- TRBJ1-1 TRBV7-9 many CASSLVSVSRNTEAFF TGTGCCAGCAGCTTAGTGTCGGTCAGCAGGAACACTGAAGCTTTCTTT
TRBD1 TRBJ1-2 TRBV2 - CATNRLPGQGSYGYTF TGTGCCACGAACCGTTTACCGGGACAGGGGTCGTATGGCTACACCTTC
- TRBJ2-5 TRBV3-1 many CASSQEPLGQETQYF TGTGCCAGCAGCCAAGAGCCACTAGGCCAAGAGACCCAGTACTTC
- TRBJ2-7 TRBV6-1 many CASASRGGSYEQYF TGTGCCTCAGCAAGCAGGGGTGGTTCCTACGAGCAGTACTTC
TRBD1 TRBJ1-1 TRBV3-1 many CASSQDWAGGPEAFF TGTGCCAGCAGCCAAGATTGGGCAGGGGGTCCTGAAGCTTTCTTT
- TRBJ1-2 TRBV12-3/TRBV12-4 many CASSEQGFRGYTF TGTGCCAGCAGTGAACAGGGATTTCGGGGCTACACCTTC
TRBD2 TRBJ2-7 TRBV5-5 - CASSPGTSGQYEQYF TGTGCCAGCAGCCCTGGGACTAGCGGACAGTACGAGCAGTACTTC
- TRBJ2-5 TRBV24-1 many CATSLGGASSREETQYF TGTGCCACCAGTCTCGGTGGGGCCTCCTCCAGAGAAGAGACCCAGTACTTC
TRBD2 TRBJ2-3 TRBV4-1 - CASSQITSGDPSSTDTQYF TGCGCCAGCAGCCAAATAACTAGCGGGGATCCGTCTAGCACAGATACGCAGTATTTT
- TRBJ2-2 TRBV5-1 few CASSGPLGGDSELFF TGCGCCAGCAGCGGCCCGTTGGGGGGCGATTCGGAGCTGTTTTTT
- TRBJ2-4 TRBV10-2 many CASSEPRLEDIQYF TGCGCCAGCAGTGAGCCCAGACTGGAGGACATTCAGTACTTC
- TRBJ2-2 TRBV3-1 few CASSQGVAGELFF TGTGCCAGCAGCCAAGGGGTAGCCGGGGAGCTGTTTTTT
TRBD1 TRBJ1-5 TRBV6-1 - CASAKRQGTNPKPQHF TGTGCCAGCGCAAAAAGACAGGGGACGAACCCAAAGCCCCAGCATTTT
TRBD2 TRBJ2-2 TRBV5-1 - CASTWEGRQGGELFF TGCGCCAGCACCTGGGAGGGGCGTCAAGGCGGGGAGCTGTTTTTT
- TRBJ2-3 TRBV20-1 many CSASQTFDDTQYF TGCAGTGCTAGCCAGACATTCGACGATACGCAGTATTTT
TRBD2 TRBJ2-3 TRBV5-5 - CASSLTSGTQYF TGTGCCAGCAGCTTAACTAGCGGGACGCAGTATTTT
- TRBJ2-1 TRBV15 many CATSPTDSYNEQFF TGTGCCACCAGCCCCACCGACTCCTACAATGAGCAGTTCTTC
TRBD1 TRBJ2-2 TRBV25-1 - CASSELGRTGTNTGELFF TGTGCCAGCAGTGAATTGGGACGGACAGGGACCAACACCGGGGAGCTGTTTTTT
- TRBJ2-5 TRBV5-1 - CASSLEGGVEETQYF TGCGCCAGCAGCTTGGAAGGGGGAGTGGAAGAGACCCAGTACTTC
- TRBJ2-4 TRBV5-1 many CASSLEVAGRKNIQYF TGCGCCAGCAGCTTGGAAGTCGCAGGGCGCAAAAACATTCAGTACTTC
TRBD2 TRBJ2-1 TRBV7-6 many CASSSGLASLPGGQFF TGTGCCAGCAGCTCCGGACTAGCCAGCCTACCAGGAGGGCAGTTCTTC
TRBD2 TRBJ2-3 TRBV3-1 - CASCQDGGTSYTDTQYF TGTGCCAGCTGCCAAGACGGCGGGACTAGCTACACAGATACGCAGTATTTT
- TRBJ1-2 TRBV9 many CASSDIGQSYGYTF TGTGCCAGCAGCGATATCGGCCAGAGCTATGGCTACACCTTC
TRBD2 TRBJ2-7 TRBV10-3 many CAISDATGRALYEQYF TGTGCCATCAGTGACGCCACCGGGAGGGCCCTCTACGAGCAGTACTTC
TRBD2 TRBJ2-5 TRBV7-6 many CASSPGTILQETQYF TGTGCCAGCAGCCCTGGGACTATTCTTCAAGAGACCCAGTACTTC
TRBD1 TRBJ2-1 TRBV6-1 - CASRTGVEQFF TGTGCCAGCAGAACAGGGGTTGAGCAGTTCTTC
- TRBJ1-4 TRBV19 few CASSSANEKLFF TGTGCCAGTAGTTCGGCTAATGAAAAACTGTTTTTT
- TRBJ2-3 TRBV5-1 many CASSLDRGNTDTQYF TGCGCCAGCAGCTTGGATCGGGGAAACACAGATACGCAGTATTTT
TRBD2 TRBJ2-1 TRBV7-3 - CASSLTPGGSDEQFF TGTGCCAGCAGCTTAACCCCGGGGGGATCGGATGAGCAGTTCTTC
- TRBJ1-2 TRBV6-5 - CASSYDTRGYGYTF TGTGCCAGCAGTTACGATACCAGGGGATATGGCTACACCTTC
TRBD1 TRBJ2-7 TRBV27 few CASSLSGTGNYEQYF TGTGCCAGCAGTTTATCCGGGACAGGGAACTACGAGCAGTACTTC